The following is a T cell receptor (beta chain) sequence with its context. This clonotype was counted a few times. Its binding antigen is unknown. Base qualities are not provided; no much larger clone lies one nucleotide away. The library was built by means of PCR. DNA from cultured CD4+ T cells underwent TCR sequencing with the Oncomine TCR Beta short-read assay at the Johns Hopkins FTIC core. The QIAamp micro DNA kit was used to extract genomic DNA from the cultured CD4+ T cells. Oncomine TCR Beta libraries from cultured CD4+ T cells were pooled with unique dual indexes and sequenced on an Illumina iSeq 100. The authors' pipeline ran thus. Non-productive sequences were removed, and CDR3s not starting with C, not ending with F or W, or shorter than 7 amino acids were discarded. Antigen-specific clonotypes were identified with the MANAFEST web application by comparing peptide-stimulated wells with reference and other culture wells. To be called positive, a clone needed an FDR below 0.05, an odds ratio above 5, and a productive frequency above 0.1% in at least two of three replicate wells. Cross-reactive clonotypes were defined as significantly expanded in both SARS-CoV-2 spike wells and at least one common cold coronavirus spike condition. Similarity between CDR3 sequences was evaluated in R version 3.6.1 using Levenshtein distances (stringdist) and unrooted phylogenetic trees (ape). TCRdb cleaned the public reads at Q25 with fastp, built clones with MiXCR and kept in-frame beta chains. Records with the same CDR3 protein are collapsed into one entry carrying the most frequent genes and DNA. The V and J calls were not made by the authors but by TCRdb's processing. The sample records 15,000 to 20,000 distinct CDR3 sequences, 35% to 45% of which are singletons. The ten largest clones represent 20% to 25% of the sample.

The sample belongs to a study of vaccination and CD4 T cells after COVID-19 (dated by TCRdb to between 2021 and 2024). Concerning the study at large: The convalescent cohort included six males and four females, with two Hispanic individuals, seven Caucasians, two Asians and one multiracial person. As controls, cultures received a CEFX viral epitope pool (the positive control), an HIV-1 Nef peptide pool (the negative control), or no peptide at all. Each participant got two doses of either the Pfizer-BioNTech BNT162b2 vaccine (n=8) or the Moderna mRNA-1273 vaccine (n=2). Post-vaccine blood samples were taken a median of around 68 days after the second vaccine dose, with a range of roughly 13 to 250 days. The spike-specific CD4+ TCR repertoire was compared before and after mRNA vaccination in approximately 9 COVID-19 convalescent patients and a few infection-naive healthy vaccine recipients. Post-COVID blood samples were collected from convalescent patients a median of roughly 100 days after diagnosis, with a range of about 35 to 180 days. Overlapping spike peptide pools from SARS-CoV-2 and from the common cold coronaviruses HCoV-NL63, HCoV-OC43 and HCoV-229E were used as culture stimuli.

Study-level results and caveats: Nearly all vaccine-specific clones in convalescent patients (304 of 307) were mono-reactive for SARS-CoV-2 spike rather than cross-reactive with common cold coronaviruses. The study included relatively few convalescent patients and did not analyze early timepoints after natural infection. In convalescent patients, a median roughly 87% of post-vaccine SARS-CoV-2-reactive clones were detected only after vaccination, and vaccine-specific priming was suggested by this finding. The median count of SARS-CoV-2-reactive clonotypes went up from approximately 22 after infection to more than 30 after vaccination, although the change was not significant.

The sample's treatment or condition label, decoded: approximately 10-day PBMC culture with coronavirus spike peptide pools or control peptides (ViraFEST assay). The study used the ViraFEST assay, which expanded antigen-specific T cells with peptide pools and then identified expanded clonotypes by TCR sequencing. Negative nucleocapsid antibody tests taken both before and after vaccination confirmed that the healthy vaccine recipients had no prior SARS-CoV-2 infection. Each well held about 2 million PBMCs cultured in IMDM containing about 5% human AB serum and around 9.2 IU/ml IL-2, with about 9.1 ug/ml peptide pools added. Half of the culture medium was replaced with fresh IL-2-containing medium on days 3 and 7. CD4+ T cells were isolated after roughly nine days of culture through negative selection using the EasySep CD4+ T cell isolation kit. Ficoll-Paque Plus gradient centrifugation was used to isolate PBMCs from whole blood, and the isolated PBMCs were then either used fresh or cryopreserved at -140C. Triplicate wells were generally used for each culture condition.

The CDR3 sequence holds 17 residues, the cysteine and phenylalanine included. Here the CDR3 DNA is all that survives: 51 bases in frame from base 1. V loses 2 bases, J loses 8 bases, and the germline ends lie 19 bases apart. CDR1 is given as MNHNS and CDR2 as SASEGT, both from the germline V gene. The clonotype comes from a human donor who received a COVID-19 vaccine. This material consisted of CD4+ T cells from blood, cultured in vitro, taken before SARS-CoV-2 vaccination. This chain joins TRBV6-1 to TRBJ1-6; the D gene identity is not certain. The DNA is TGTGCCAGCAGTGAAAAAAGGGAACCATTGTCGGATTCACCCCTCCACTTT. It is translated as CASSEKREPLSDSPLHF.